Listed below are T cell receptor beta chains from one sample, sequenced in a study of blood T cells in healthy people across ages. TCRdb reprocessed the 5' RACE reads with MiXCR, giving one entry per CDR3 protein. This table has about 500,000 distinct CDR3 sequences, 24% appearing once. In addition, the sample was reused for a study of T cells of mothers and their children.

Sample: blood. All receptors come from a boy under 18 in good health. The CDR3 runs from the conserved cysteine through the conserved F or W. Each record gives: V gene, clone size, J gene, D gene, CDR3 DNA, CDR3 protein. D genes are given only for firm matches. Clone size is not always given. Where it is, it says once, few, many or a class for expanded clones.

>TRBV12-3/TRBV12-4|few|TRBJ2-3|.
TGTGCCAGCAATCTACAGGGTGCAGATACGCAGTATTTT
CASNLQGADTQYF
>TRBV12-3/TRBV12-4|.|TRBJ2-1|TRBD1
TGTGCCAGCAGACCTAACAGGGGCAGGGACAATCCTTACAATGAGCAGTTCTTC
CASRPNRGRDNPYNEQFF
>TRBV19|.|TRBJ1-2|TRBD1
TGTGCCAGTAGCCACAGGGGAAACTATGGCTACACCTTC
CASSHRGNYGYTF
>TRBV24-1|many|TRBJ2-7|TRBD1
TGTGCCACCAGTGATTCCGGGACAGGGGGACTTCGCTCCTACGAGCAGTACTTC
CATSDSGTGGLRSYEQYF
>TRBV20-1|few|TRBJ2-3|.
TGCAGTGCTAGAGATCTCGTCTCCACAGATACGCAGTATTTT
CSARDLVSTDTQYF
>TRBV4-1|many|TRBJ2-5|.
TGCGCCAGCAGCCAAGGCAGGTTCTTACAAGAGACCCAGTACTTC
CASSQGRFLQETQYF
>TRBV4-2|few|TRBJ1-3|.
TGTGCCAGCAGCCAAGATAGGGGCCCCTCTGGAAACACCATATATTTT
CASSQDRGPSGNTIYF
>TRBV7-9|.|TRBJ2-5|.
TGTGCCAGCACGCCCGACCAAGAGACCCAGTACTTC
CASTPDQETQYF
>TRBV2|.|TRBJ1-3|.
TGTGCCGGAAAACCGGCCTCTGGAAACACCATATATTTT
CAGKPASGNTIYF
>TRBV4-1|.|TRBJ2-5|.
TGCGCCAGCAGCCAGGTCGGGATAGAGACCCAGTACTTC
CASSQVGIETQYF
>TRBV2|.|TRBJ2-7|TRBD2
TGTGCCAGCGCTACAGTCATAGCGGGTAACGAGCAGTACTTC
CASATVIAGNEQYF
>TRBV24-1|few|TRBJ2-3|.
TGTGCCACCGGCATCGGGGCCACAGATACGCAGTATTTT
CATGIGATDTQYF
>TRBV11-2|.|TRBJ2-5|TRBD1
TGTGCCAGCAGCTTAGTGGGACAGGGCCAAGAGACCCAGTACTTC
CASSLVGQGQETQYF
>TRBV29-1|.|TRBJ2-7|TRBD2
TGCAGCGTTGAACATCAAGGCGGGAGGGCAAGCGAGCAGTACTTC
CSVEHQGGRASEQYF
>TRBV19|.|TRBJ2-7|.
TGTGCCAGTAGTATGACCAATGGAGGATACGAGCAGTACTTC
CASSMTNGGYEQYF
>TRBV4-1|.|TRBJ2-3|.
TGCGCCAGCAGCCAAGATTGGGACGAAATTAGCACAGATACGCAGTATTTT
CASSQDWDEISTDTQYF
>TRBV7-2|once|TRBJ2-3|.
TGTGCCAGCAGCCCCGTGGCGGTTACCACAGATACGCAGTATTTT
CASSPVAVTTDTQYF
>TRBV7-2|once|TRBJ2-2|.
TGTGCCAGCAGCCCCACAGGGATGATCGGGGAGCTGTTTTTT
CASSPTGMIGELFF
>TRBV5-4|.|TRBJ1-2|.
TGTGCCAGCAGCCCGGTCAGGGGTTTCGACTATGGCTACACCTTC
CASSPVRGFDYGYTF
>TRBV15|.|TRBJ2-1|.
TGTGCCACCGTGGACGGCAGCTCCTACAATGAGCAGTTCTTC
CATVDGSSYNEQFF
>TRBV20-1|.|TRBJ2-1|TRBD2
TGCAGTGCTAGAGATTGGGCTAGCGGTTACAATGAGCAGTTCTTC
CSARDWASGYNEQFF
>TRBV29-1|.|TRBJ2-1|TRBD2
TGCAGCGGAGGTTCAGGGCGGGGGGGCTACAATGAGCAGTTCTTC
CSGGSGRGGYNEQFF
>TRBV7-8|.|TRBJ2-7|.
TGTGCCAGCAGCTCTACAGACTACGAGCAGTACTTC
CASSSTDYEQYF
>TRBV7-9|many|TRBJ2-5|TRBD1
TGTGCCAGCAGCTTCCCGACAGGGTCCGAGACCCAGTACTTC
CASSFPTGSETQYF
>TRBV3-1|few|TRBJ2-5|TRBD2
TGTGCCAGCAGCCTCTTGGCGGGACTAGCGACCGTCGAGACCCAGTACTTC
CASSLLAGLATVETQYF
>TRBV14|few|TRBJ1-2|.
TGTGCCAGCAGCCAAGACGGCGTCTATGGCTACACCTTC
CASSQDGVYGYTF
>TRBV18|.|TRBJ1-1|.
TGTGCCAGCTCACCTTCCGTGTTGGATACTGAAGCTTTCTTT
CASSPSVLDTEAFF
>TRBV20-1|many|TRBJ1-2|.
TGCAGTGCGATGGTATATGGCTACACCTTC
CSAMVYGYTF
>TRBV20-1|.|TRBJ1-4|TRBD1
TGCAGTGCTAGAACCGGGACAGACTATGAAAAACTGTTTTTT
CSARTGTDYEKLFF
>TRBV5-5|.|TRBJ2-4|.
TGTGCCAGCAGCCAGGTCACCGGGGGAGGTGACATTCAGTACTTC
CASSQVTGGGDIQYF
>TRBV4-3|.|TRBJ2-6|TRBD1
TGCGCCAGCAGCCAAGAGGGTCCCGGGACAGGCCTAACTGGGGCCAACGTCCTGACTTTC
CASSQEGPGTGLTGANVLTF
>TRBV28|.|TRBJ1-6|.
TGTGCCAGCAGTTCCCCGGGGCAGGGAGGTTCACCCCTCCACTTT
CASSSPGQGGSPLHF
>TRBV12-3/TRBV12-4|.|TRBJ2-4|.
TGTGTCAGCAGTGAGATAGGGGTAGCCAAAAACATTCAGTACTTC
CVSSEIGVAKNIQYF
>TRBV6-5|.|TRBJ2-1|.
TGTGCCAGCAGTTACTCGGGGAGGCGCAATGAGCAGTTCTTC
CASSYSGRRNEQFF
>TRBV29-1|few|TRBJ2-5|TRBD2
TGCAGCGTTGACGCGGGACTAGCGGCCGGGGAGACCCAGTACTTC
CSVDAGLAAGETQYF
>TRBV7-8|few|TRBJ2-7|TRBD1
TGTGCCAGCAGCTTAGTGGGACAGTCCTACGAGCAGTACTTC
CASSLVGQSYEQYF
>TRBV12-3/TRBV12-4|.|TRBJ2-1|TRBD2
TGTGCCAGCAGGCTATCAAGCGGGAGATCGAATGAGCAGTTCTTC
CASRLSSGRSNEQFF
>TRBV5-1|few|TRBJ2-5|TRBD1
TGCGCCAGCAGCCTGGATGGGACAGGAGGTGGAGAGACCCAGTACTTC
CASSLDGTGGGETQYF
>TRBV7-2|few|TRBJ1-2|TRBD1
TGTGCCAGCAGCTATGGACAGGGCAACTATGGCTACACCTTC
CASSYGQGNYGYTF
>TRBV6-6|.|TRBJ1-1|.
TGTGCCAGCAGTTACACGGGGTATGAAGCTTTCTTT
CASSYTGYEAFF
>TRBV4-1|.|TRBJ2-1|.
TGCGCCAGCAGCCAAGGGCAGGGCCTTTACAATGAGCAGTTCTTC
CASSQGQGLYNEQFF
>TRBV7-2|.|TRBJ1-1|.
TGTGCCAGCAGCTTACGGTGGGTTATGAACACTGAAGCTTTCTTT
CASSLRWVMNTEAFF
>TRBV7-2|many|TRBJ2-1|TRBD2
TGTGCCAGCAGCTTAGTACTAGCGGGGAGCTCCTACAATGAGCAGTTCTTC
CASSLVLAGSSYNEQFF
>TRBV4-1|.|TRBJ1-2|.
TGCGCCAGCAGCCAAGTTCTTTCCTATGGCTACACCTTC
CASSQVLSYGYTF
>TRBV18|many|TRBJ2-1|.
TGTGCCAGCTCCTCATCAGAGGGCGCGGGGGAGCAGTTCTTC
CASSSSEGAGEQFF
>TRBV7-2|few|TRBJ1-5|.
TGTGCCAGCAGTAAATGGGGTCAGCCCCAGCATTTT
CASSKWGQPQHF
>TRBV20-1|.|TRBJ2-5|.
TGCAGTGCGCTGGGGGCAGCGGGAGAGACCCAGTACTTC
CSALGAAGETQYF
>TRBV20-1|.|TRBJ1-6|.
TGCAGTGCTAGTGAGGACACGAGCTCCTATAATTCACCCCTCCACTTT
CSASEDTSSYNSPLHF
>TRBV19|few|TRBJ2-5|.
TGTGCCAGTAGGGACCCAGGGAAGACCCAGTACTTC
CASRDPGKTQYF
>TRBV18|.|TRBJ1-4|.
TGTGCCAGCTCACCCACGGAAGGAAAACTGTTTTTT
CASSPTEGKLFF
>TRBV28|.|TRBJ1-5|TRBD1
TGTGCCAGCAGTCGGGGACAGGGCCGGAATCAGCCCCAGCATTTT
CASSRGQGRNQPQHF
>TRBV7-9|.|TRBJ1-4|.
TGTGCCAGCAGCTTTGGAACAGGGAGGGATGAAAAACTGTTTTTT
CASSFGTGRDEKLFF
>TRBV20-1|many|TRBJ2-4|.
TGCAGTGCCCACAGTCTAGAAACCAAAAACATTCAGTACTTC
CSAHSLETKNIQYF
>TRBV29-1|once|TRBJ1-1|.
TGCAGCGTTGAAAGCACAGAGAGTGAAGCTTTCTTT
CSVESTESEAFF
>TRBV20-1|few|TRBJ2-7|TRBD2
TGCAGTGCTACCCATCGGACGGGAGGCCTCCTCGAGCAGTACTTC
CSATHRTGGLLEQYF